Below are 6 T cell receptor beta chains sequenced from a single sample in a study of shared clonotypes between healthy human individuals (TCRdb year 2020). Library generation was performed with the immunoSEQ multiplex PCR assay. Imported from immuneACCESS, the table was reduced by TCRdb to in-frame sequences with V and J called. These copies leave out some clones; in studies compared against another copy, an unresolved V gene accounts for under half, and the cause of the remainder is not known. Across this sample there are 2 million to 2.5 million clones, with approximately 96% seen only once. The top ten clonotypes cover around 0.13% of the sample. Specimen: naive CD4+ T cells sorted from blood. The sample's cell subset or site label is to be understood as: CD45RA+ positively selected. Every receptor here comes from a man younger than 30 in good health.

The chain is built from TRBV5-1 and TRBJ2-7, with 8 bases matching TRBD2. V was pared by 6 bases and J by 4 bases, with 12 bases of the junction left unmatched. CDR1 is SGHRS and CDR2 is YFSETQ in the germline V gene. There are 15 residues in the CDR3. Here the CDR3 DNA reads TGCGCCAGCACCCCTCGGGCGGGAGGTTCGTACGAGCAGTACTTC. Its translation is CASTPRAGGSYEQYF.

The rearrangement uses TRBV7-8 and TRBJ1-6; weak D call: TRBD1 (5 bases). The germline gives CDR1 SGHVS, CDR2 FQNEAQ. This CDR3 is built from 19 residues. Deletions cut 4 bases from V and 0 bases from J, with 19 bases between. CDR3 DNA sequence: TGTGCCAGCAGCTCTGCCCCTATGGGGCTAAGCTCCTATAATTCACCCCTCCACTTT. Its translation is CASSSAPMGLSSYNSPLHF.

The chain couples TRBV12-2 to TRBJ2-7; the table's D call, TRBD1, has no DNA check behind it. TRBV12-2 is recorded as a pseudogene. CDR3 length equals 16 residues. The CDR3 protein is CASRLPRIRDKYEQYF. DNA of the CDR3: TGTGCAAGTCGCTTACCGCGAATCCGGGACAAGTACGAGCAGTACTTC.

The chain has TRBV9 and TRBJ1-1; 7 bases map to TRBD1. CDR3 length equals 15 residues. CDR1 and CDR2 from the germline V gene are SGDLS and YYNGEE. V lost 0 bases to trimming and J lost 4 bases; unmatched junction nucleotides: 6. CDR3 in DNA: TGTGCCAGCAGCGTAGTGACAGGGAGGGGCACTGAAGCTTTCTTT. Translation gives CASSVVTGRGTEAFF.

V is TRBV4-3 and J is TRBJ1-2; TRBD1 aligns across 7 bases. The trim removed 1 base at V and 4 bases at J, leaving 3 bases unmatched. Germline assignment: CDR1 LGHNA and CDR2 YSLEER. The length of the CDR3 is 14 residues. The CDR3 region is CASSQVGTAYGYTF. The CDR3 coding sequence is TGCGCCAGCAGCCAAGTAGGGACAGCCTATGGCTACACCTTC.

The rearrangement links TRBV30 to TRBJ1-3; weak D call: TRBD1 (5 bases). V gave up 4 bases and J gave up 2 bases, with 12 bases separating them. The CDR3 consists of 14 residues. Germline CDR1 and CDR2: GTSNPN and SVGIG (reference sequence). The CDR3 bases are TGTGCCTGGATGACCTCGGGGCCTGGAAACACCATATATTTT. Amino acid sequence: CAWMTSGPGNTIYF.